What follows are 32 T cell receptor beta chains derived from one specimen sequenced in a study of shared clonotypes between healthy human individuals. Some clones are missing from TCRdb's copy, which holds only in-frame ones; the method was immunoSEQ multiplex PCR. The table includes about 2,100,000 clones, 90% to 95% detected once. Naive CD8 isolation took CD45RO-negative cells positively selected for CCR7 and excluded terminally differentiated effector memory CD45RA+ cells. The sequencing sample was made of naive CD8+ T cells from PBMCs. The receptor set was obtained from a young man in good health. Some clones in this sample may be carry-over from other donors' samples.

This chain connects TRBV4-1 to TRBJ2-4; no clear D. CDR1 MGHRA and CDR2 YSYEKL come from the germline V gene. Trimming left V 0 bases short and J 1 base short, with 10 bases between. This CDR3 comprises 16 residues. CDR3 sequence (DNA): TGCGCCAGCAGCCAAGATTGGGGTAGGGCCAAAAACATTCAGTACTTC. It specifies CASSQDWGRAKNIQYF.

This clone showed up just once. The chain joins TRBV7-3 to TRBJ2-2, with 7 bases aligning to TRBD2. Germline CDR1 is SGHTA and CDR2 is FQGTGA. Losses at the gene ends were 5 bases for V and 0 bases for J; bases not matched to a gene: 9. The length of the CDR3 is 17 residues. This CDR3 reads CASSPDGRPANTGELFF. The DNA of the CDR3 is TGTGCCAGCAGCCCCGACGGGAGGCCCGCGAACACCGGGGAGCTGTTTTTT. Complete variable domain (other parts from reference TRBV7-3 and TRBJ2-2): GAGVSQTPSNKVTEKGKYVELRCDPISGHTALYWYRQSLGQGPEFLIYFQGTGAADDSGLPNDRFFAVRPEGSVSTLKIQRTERGDSAVYLCASSPDGRPANTGELFFGEGSRLTVL.

This clone was detected many times. V usage is TRBV2 and J usage is TRBJ2-7; TRBD1 matches 9 bases. The germline CDR1 and CDR2 sequences are SNHLY and FYNNEI. The V gene end was trimmed by 7 bases and the J gene end by 6 bases; junction bases not matched to a gene: 10. The CDR3 has 14 amino acids. The CDR3, as DNA: TGTGCCAGCACCGGGACAGGGATAGGGCTCGAGCAGTACTTC. Its translation: CASTGTGIGLEQYF.

This chain uses TRBV5-8 with TRBJ2-7; TRBD1 aligns across 9 bases. Germline trimming cut 4 bases from V and 4 bases from J; bases unmatched to any gene: 9. CDR3 size: 15 residues. From germline, CDR1 is SGHTS and CDR2 YDEGEE. This chain's CDR3 is CASSPGGTGFYEQYF. The CDR3 DNA follows: TGTGCCAGCAGCCCGGGCGGGACAGGGTTTTACGAGCAGTACTTC.

This rearrangement joins TRBV29-1 to TRBJ1-2; D unresolved. The V gene lost 6 bases and the J gene lost 4 bases, with 12 bases spanning the gap. CDR1 and CDR2 (germline): SQVTM, ANQGSEA. This CDR3 has 12 amino acids. The CDR3 reads CSVRAFSYGYTF. The CDR3 bases are TGCAGCGTCCGGGCCTTTAGCTATGGCTACACCTTC.

CDR3 loop: CASSQGTYSNQPQHF. The CDR3 coding sequence is TGTGCCAGCAGTCAGGGGACCTATAGCAATCAGCCCCAGCATTTT. The chain is built from TRBV2 and TRBJ1-5, with a possible D match to TRBD1 (6 bases). This CDR3 contains 15 residues. Deletions cut 5 bases from V and 0 bases from J, with 11 bases between. Germline V gene sequence: CDR1 SNHLY, CDR2 FYNNEI.

This clone was seen more than once but under ten times. V usage is TRBV7-6 and J usage is TRBJ2-1, with a tentative D call TRBD1 (5 bases). The CDR3 consists of 12 residues. CDR1 and CDR2 (germline): SGHVS, FNYEAQ. Trimming took off 8 bases at V and 7 bases at J, with 12 bases between the two ends. The CDR3 reads CASAGNLNEQFF. In nucleotides, the CDR3 is TGTGCCAGCGCAGGGAATCTGAATGAGCAGTTCTTC.

This rearrangement joins TRBV7-2 to TRBJ1-2; 7 positions match TRBD1. The CDR3 extends over 15 amino acids. Germline V CDR1 and CDR2: SGHTA, FQGNSA. Unmatched junction bases numbered 7, after V lost 0 bases and J lost 6 bases. The DNA for the CDR3 is TGTGCCAGCAGCTTAGCCGGTGCAGGGGGAAATGGCTACACCTTC. This sequence encodes CASSLAGAGGNGYTF.

This chain uses TRBV29-1 with TRBJ2-3, with a weak D call TRBD2 (5 bases). Germline V gives CDR1 SQVTM, CDR2 ANQGSEA. The CDR3 covers 11 residues. Trimming left V 7 bases short and J 6 bases short, with 11 bases between. CDR3 sequence reads: CSGRGVDTQYF. Here the CDR3 DNA reads TGCAGCGGCCGGGGAGTGGATACGCAGTATTTT.

In its sample, this clone was seen once. V gene TRBV7-9 combines with J gene TRBJ2-7, with TRBD2 matching 10 bases. The CDR3 has 15 residues. Germline V gene sequence: CDR1 SEHNR, CDR2 FQNEAQ (reference sequence). J gave up 4 bases and V 5 bases, and 8 bases lay outside the gene matches. The CDR3 sequence: CASSATGLAIYEQYF. In nucleotides, the CDR3 is TGTGCCAGCAGCGCGACGGGACTAGCGATATACGAGCAGTACTTC.

The chain carries TRBV15 and TRBJ1-1; no clear D gene. The ends were cut back, 3 bases at V and 8 bases at J, with 16 bases in the middle. This CDR3 is 14 amino acids long. Germline assignment: CDR1 LNHNV and CDR2 YYDKDF (reference sequence). CDR3 loop: CATSSPARQPEAFF. In DNA form, the CDR3 reads TGTGCCACCAGCAGCCCAGCCCGGCAGCCCGAAGCTTTCTTT.

The CDR3: CASSGDVRDEQFF. CDR3 in DNA: TGTGCCAGCAGCGGGGACGTGCGGGATGAGCAGTTCTTC. The genes are TRBV9 and TRBJ2-1; tentatively, D is TRBD1 or TRBD2 (5 bases each). Per the germline V gene, CDR1 is SGDLS and CDR2 is YYNGEE. Deletions cut 3 bases from V and 8 bases from J, with 12 bases between. The CDR3 sequence is 13 residues long.

The J gene is TRBJ2-7, the V gene TRBV5-4; 7 bases fit TRBD1. CDR1 is SGHNT, CDR2 YYREEE, per germline (reference sequence). Trimming took 4 bases from V and 2 from J; bases not matched to a gene: 12. The CDR3 contains 16 residues. CDR3 sequence (DNA): TGTGCCAGCAGCAAAGATCTAGGGACAGTTCCCTACGAGCAGTACTTC. Its protein is CASSKDLGTVPYEQYF.

The rearrangement uses TRBV27 and TRBJ1-5, with TRBD1 matching over 12 bases. CDR3 length: 16 amino acids. Per the germline V gene, CDR1 is MNHEY and CDR2 is SMNVEV (reference sequence). The V and J ends lost 2 bases and 5 bases, in that order; junction bases with no gene match: 4. For the CDR3, the DNA is TGTGCCAGCAGTTTAAGTGGGACAGGGGGCTATCAGCCCCAGCATTTT. Translation: CASSLSGTGGYQPQHF.

The gene calls are TRBV7-9 and TRBJ2-1; possible D gene TRBD1, 5 bases. Between the trimmed V and J ends, which lost 5 bases and 8 bases, there was a span of 19 bases. Germline V gene sequence: CDR1 SEHNR, CDR2 FQNEAQ (reference sequence). The CDR3 has 15 amino acids. The CDR3 sequence: CASSPRENSADEQFF. The CDR3 bases are TGTGCCAGCAGCCCCAGGGAAAACAGCGCGGATGAGCAGTTCTTC.

This chain connects TRBV16 to TRBJ2-1; no firm D call. Looked up from germline, CDR1 is KGHSY and CDR2 is FQNENV. This CDR3 is built from 17 residues. V was cut by 0 bases and J by 0 bases, with 12 bases left in between. In DNA form, the CDR3 reads TGTGCCAGCAGCCAATCGAACGGTATAAGCTCCTACAATGAGCAGTTCTTC. Translated: CASSQSNGISSYNEQFF.

V gene TRBV4-1 combines with J gene TRBJ2-7; the D gene is possibly TRBD1 (6 bases). Germline CDR1 reads MGHRA; CDR2 reads YSYEKL. This CDR3 has 15 amino acids. Trimming left V 4 bases short and J 3 bases short, with 16 bases between. CDR3: CASSPGHGLHYEQYF. CDR3 in DNA: TGCGCCAGCAGCCCGGGACACGGGCTTCACTACGAGCAGTACTTC.

The CDR3 DNA reads as TGTGCCAGCAGCTCCGGACTAGCGGGCCCCGTTCTTGAGCAGTTCTTC. Translated, it gives CASSSGLAGPVLEQFF. J is TRBJ2-1 and V is TRBV7-9, with TRBD2 identical over 11 bases. The CDR3 runs 16 residues. The J segment lost 9 bases and the V segment lost 4 bases, leaving 11 bases of the junction unmatched. Germline values: CDR1 SEHNR, CDR2 FQNEAQ (reference sequence).

This clone was counted between two and nine times. The chain carries TRBV2 and TRBJ1-1; D is unclear. V dropped 4 bases and J dropped 6 bases, with 18 bases sitting between them. The CDR3 sequence is 15 residues long. Germline-derived CDR1 and CDR2 are SNHLY and FYNNEI. In DNA, the CDR3 is TGTGCCAGCAGTGGGTTGGCAGCGTCAGAACCTGAAGCTTTCTTT. Its translation: CASSGLAASEPEAFF.

The chain combines TRBV7-6 with TRBJ2-2, with 10 positions matching TRBD1. Trimming cost V 5 bases and J 4 bases; bases outside gene matches: 7. The CDR3 sequence is 16 residues long. Germline CDR1 and CDR2: SGHVS and FNYEAQ. The CDR3: CASSTWDRGLTGELFF. DNA of the CDR3: TGTGCCAGCAGCACCTGGGACAGGGGACTCACCGGGGAGCTGTTTTTT. The whole variable domain, remainder taken from reference TRBV7-6 and TRBJ2-2, is GAGVSQSPRYKVTKRGQDVALRCDPISGHVSLYWYRQALGQGPEFLTYFNYEAQQDKSGLPNDRFSAERPEGSISTLTIQRTEQRDSAMYRCASSTWDRGLTGELFFGEGSRLTVL.

This chain connects TRBV27 to TRBJ2-7; D possibly matches TRBD1 or TRBD2 (5 bases each). V was clipped by 1 base and J by 6 bases, with 22 bases between them. The CDR3 covers 17 residues. From germline, CDR1 is MNHEY and CDR2 SMNVEV (reference sequence). In DNA form, the CDR3 reads TGTGCCAGCAGTTTATTAGGGGTGTACGGCCTAGAGGGCGAGCAGTACTTC. This encodes CASSLLGVYGLEGEQYF.

As concerns this clone: In the same sample, other DNA sequences code for this CDR3. For the CDR3, the DNA is TGTGCCAGCAGTTTGTCGTTATACAATGAGCAGTTCTTC. It codes for CASSLSLYNEQFF. The gene calls are TRBV27 and TRBJ2-1, with D unresolved. Germline-derived CDR1 and CDR2 are MNHEY and SMNVEV (reference sequence). Trimming removed 3 bases from V and 4 bases from J, with 7 bases in between. The CDR3 has 13 amino acids.

The chain couples TRBV6-1 to TRBJ1-1, with D hard to call. There are 14 residues in the CDR3. Looked up from germline, CDR1 is MNHNS and CDR2 is SASEGT. V shed 3 bases and J shed 2 bases, with 10 bases lying between them. The DNA for the CDR3 is TGTGCCAGCAGTGACGTCTGGGTAAACACTGAAGCTTTCTTT. It encodes CASSDVWVNTEAFF.

In this sample, this clone turned up once. This chain connects TRBV2 to TRBJ2-5; unclear D gene. V lost 6 bases and J 5 bases, leaving 13 bases between the germline ends. The germline V gene encodes CDR1 SNHLY and CDR2 FYNNEI. The CDR3 sequence is 13 residues long. The CDR3 is CASRVRVEETQYF. CDR3 in DNA: TGTGCCAGCAGGGTTCGCGTGGAGGAGACCCAGTACTTC.

This chain connects TRBV10-3 to TRBJ1-5; the D gene is possibly TRBD1 (5 bases). CDR3 length equals 15 residues. V lost 6 bases to trimming and J lost 3 bases, with 15 bases between them. From germline, CDR1 is ENHRY and CDR2 SYGVKD. CDR3 sequence (DNA): TGTGCCATCAGATCATCGGGACTGAACAATCAGCCCCAGCATTTT. Translation: CAIRSSGLNNQPQHF.

This chain joins TRBV7-9 and TRBJ2-1, with 8 bases matching TRBD1. The germline CDR1 and CDR2 sequences are SEHNR and FQNEAQ (reference sequence). Trimming cost V 2 bases and J 4 bases; bases outside gene matches: 13. This CDR3 region has 18 residues. The CDR3, as DNA: TGTGCCAGCAGCTTACCCATAACAGGGGGGCGAATGTACAATGAGCAGTTCTTC. It yields the protein CASSLPITGGRMYNEQFF.

The chain recombines TRBV6-6 with TRBJ1-5; D gene unclear. This CDR3 region has 13 residues. Germline V lookup: CDR1 MNHNY, CDR2 SVGAGI (reference sequence). The V and J ends lost 2 bases and 4 bases respectively, with 6 bases between them. CDR3 nucleotide sequence: TGTGCCAGCAGTTACGCTGGAAATCAGCCCCAGCATTTT. It codes for CASSYAGNQPQHF.

This clone was recorded once. J is TRBJ2-7 and V is TRBV4-2, with a possible D match to TRBD2 (5 bases). There are 16 residues in the CDR3. The V end was cut by 5 bases, the J end by 2 bases, with 19 bases between. The germline CDR1 and CDR2 sequences are LGHNA and YNFKEQ. Written as DNA, the CDR3 is TGTGCCAGCAGCTTGGGCGGCCTAGCAGGCACCTACGAGCAGTACTTC. This encodes CASSLGGLAGTYEQYF.

The chain combines TRBV28 with TRBJ1-1, with D tentatively TRBD1 (5 bases). Trimming stripped 5 bases from V and 3 bases from J, with 16 bases between. The CDR3 runs to 15 residues. From germline, CDR1 is MDHEN and CDR2 SYDVKM. Here the CDR3 reads CASSIRGWGDTEAFF. The DNA for the CDR3 is TGTGCCAGCAGTATACGTGGGTGGGGCGACACTGAAGCTTTCTTT.

This clone was detected once. The chain employs TRBV4-1 and TRBJ2-1; 8 positions match TRBD2. The length of the CDR3 is 16 residues. J lost 5 bases, V lost 3 bases, and 9 bases had no gene match. In germline, CDR1 is MGHRA, CDR2 YSYEKL. The CDR3 sequence: CASSQVPGLENNEQFF. The CDR3 region has the DNA TGCGCCAGCAGCCAGGTTCCGGGACTAGAAAACAATGAGCAGTTCTTC.

DNA of the CDR3: TGTGCCATCAGTGTTTCCGGACAGGGGACCCAGTACAATGAGCAGTTCTTC. As protein: CAISVSGQGTQYNEQFF. The chain carries TRBV10-3 and TRBJ2-1; 9 positions agree with TRBD1. CDR3 length equals 17 residues. CDR1 and CDR2 (germline): ENHRY, SYGVKD. The V segment lost 4 bases and the J segment 4 bases; nucleotides outside the gene matches: 11.

The chain joins TRBV5-4 to TRBJ2-1; D might be TRBD1 (5 bases). The CDR3 spans 12 residues. Germline V CDR1 and CDR2: SGHNT, YYREEE (reference sequence). The ends were cut back, 9 bases at V and 5 bases at J, with 12 bases in the middle. CDR3 region: CANTDRNNEQFF. The DNA of the CDR3 is TGTGCCAATACAGACAGAAACAATGAGCAGTTCTTC.